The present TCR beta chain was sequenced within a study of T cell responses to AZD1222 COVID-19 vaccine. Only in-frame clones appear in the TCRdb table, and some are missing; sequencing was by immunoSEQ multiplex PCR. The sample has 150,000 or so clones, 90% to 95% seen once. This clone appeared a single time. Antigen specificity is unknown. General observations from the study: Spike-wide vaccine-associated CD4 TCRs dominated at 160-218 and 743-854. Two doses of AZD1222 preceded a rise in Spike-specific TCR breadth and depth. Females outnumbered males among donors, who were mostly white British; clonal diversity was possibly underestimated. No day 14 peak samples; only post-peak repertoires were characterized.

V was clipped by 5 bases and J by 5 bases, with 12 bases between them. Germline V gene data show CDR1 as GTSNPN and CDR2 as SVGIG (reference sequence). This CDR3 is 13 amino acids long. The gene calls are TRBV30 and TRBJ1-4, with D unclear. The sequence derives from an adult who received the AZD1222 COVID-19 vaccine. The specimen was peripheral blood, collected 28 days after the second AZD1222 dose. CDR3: CAWGSGMNEKLFF. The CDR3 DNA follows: TGTGCCTGGGGGTCCGGGATGAATGAAAAACTGTTTTTT.